Listed below are T cell receptor beta chains from one sample, sequenced in a study of low-dose radiotherapy and immunotherapy resistance in tumors. Using its own MiXCR run on the reads, TCRdb lists one record per CDR3 protein. The repertoire consists of more than 70,000 distinct CDR3 sequences, with roughly 30% occurring once and the leading ten covering around 10%. Sequencing used PBMCs, obtained before treatment. These receptors all stem from a female donor with ovarian cancer. CDR3s include the opening cysteine and the closing phenylalanine or tryptophan. A D gene is named only where the DNA matches it firmly. The size field is filled for only some rows; it gives once, few, many or a size class.

>medium-sized|TRBD2|TRBV5-6|TRBJ2-7
TGTGCCAGCAGCTCGCGGCCTAGCGGGGGAACCTACGAGCAGTACTTC
CASSSRPSGGTYEQYF
>many|NA|TRBV20-1|TRBJ2-7
TGCAGTGCTAGAGATCCCCTCAACGGCGGCGCCTACGAGCAGTACTTC
CSARDPLNGGAYEQYF
>NA|TRBD2|TRBV29-1|TRBJ2-3
TGCAGCGTTGGGGCTAGCGGGGGGCGCACAGATACGCAGTATTTT
CSVGASGGRTDTQYF
>many|NA|TRBV4-1|TRBJ2-1
TGCGCCAGCAGCCAAGAGGGTCTTGAGCAGTTCTTC
CASSQEGLEQFF
>few|NA|TRBV19|TRBJ2-2
NA
CASSTPGGANTGELFFF
>many|TRBD1|TRBV27|TRBJ1-2
TGTGCCAGCAGTTTAAATGGACAGGGGGCTTACTATGGCTACACCTTC
CASSLNGQGAYYGYTF
>many|TRBD2|TRBV9|TRBJ2-7
TGTGCCAGCAGCGTACGACTAGCGGGAAGCGAGCAGTACTTC
CASSVRLAGSEQYF
>many|NA|TRBV5-6|TRBJ1-4
TGTGCCAGCAGCTTAAGGGACGGCTCTAATGAAAAACTGTTTTTT
CASSLRDGSNEKLFF
>many|NA|TRBV5-1|TRBJ1-1
TGCGCCAGCAGCGACACAAGGAACACTGAAGCTTTCTTT
CASSDTRNTEAFF
>NA|NA|TRBV14|TRBJ2-3
TGTGCCAGCAGCCAAGCAAAGCCCTTCACAGATACGCAGTATTTT
CASSQAKPFTDTQYF
>many|NA|TRBV28|TRBJ1-1
TGTGCCAGCAGGACCGGGCGAGGGACTGAAGCTTTCTTT
CASRTGRGTEAFF
>few|TRBD2|TRBV7-9|TRBJ2-1
TGTGCCAGCAGCCTTCGGGAGGTTCTGACTTATGAGCAGTTCTTC
CASSLREVLTYEQFF
>many|NA|TRBV15|TRBJ2-5
TGTGCCACCAGCAGAGATCCCAATAGTCAAGAGACCCAGTACTTC
CATSRDPNSQETQYF
>many|NA|TRBV6-2/TRBV6-3|TRBJ1-1
TGTGCCAGCTCCACAGGGTGGAACACTGAAGCTTTCTTT
CASSTGWNTEAFF
>many|NA|TRBV20-1|TRBJ2-7
TGCAGTGCTAGCCCAGCGGGACAGACGCAGCAGTACTTC
CSASPAGQTQQYF
>NA|NA|TRBV4-1|TRBJ1-4
TGCGCCAGCAGCCAAGATCCCGGGTCGGCAACTAATGAAAAACTGTTTTTT
CASSQDPGSATNEKLFF
>NA|NA|TRBV19|TRBJ2-1
TGTGCCAGTAGTATCAAAGGGCCTTCCTACAATGAGCAGTTCTTC
CASSIKGPSYNEQFF
>NA|NA|TRBV6-2/TRBV6-3|TRBJ1-3
TGTGCCAGCAGTCAGACGGACTCTGGAAACACCAGATATTTT
CASSQTDSGNTRYF
>NA|NA|TRBV12-3/TRBV12-4|TRBJ2-3
TGTGCCAGCAGCCCCGCCACAGATACGCAGTATTTT
CASSPATDTQYF
>NA|NA|TRBV20-1|TRBJ1-5
TGCAGTGCTAGAGGGGAGGGGCGATCTCTGGGGCCCCAGCATTTT
CSARGEGRSLGPQHF
>few|NA|TRBV9|TRBJ2-7
TGTGCCAGCAGCGTAAACCCGGGGCCCTACGAGCAGTACTTC
CASSVNPGPYEQYF
>NA|TRBD1|TRBV5-1|TRBJ2-1
TGCGCCAGCAGCGAGACAGGGTTGGACGATGAGCAGTTCTTC
CASSETGLDDEQFF
>many|NA|TRBV12-3/TRBV12-4|TRBJ2-3
TGTGCCAGCAGTTTAGCGTTTCCTAGCACAGATACGCAGTATTTT
CASSLAFPSTDTQYF
>many|NA|TRBV19|TRBJ2-7
TGTGCCAGTAGTACTCAGCTGAAAAGCTCCTACGAGCAGTACTTC
CASSTQLKSSYEQYF
>many|NA|TRBV11-1|TRBJ1-1
TGTGCCAGCAGCGGACAGATTCATAAGAACACTGAAGCTTTCTTT
CASSGQIHKNTEAFF
>few|NA|TRBV10-3|TRBJ2-3
TGTGCCATCCGCCGGATCGATACGCAGTATTTT
CAIRRIDTQYF
>NA|TRBD2|TRBV14|TRBJ2-3
TGTGCCAGCAGCCACCGCTCGGGGGGTTCCACAGATACGCAGTATTTT
CASSHRSGGSTDTQYF
>few|NA|TRBV7-9|TRBJ1-2
TGTGCCAGCAGCGGAAACAGGGAGCTGGTCTATGGCTACACCTTC
CASSGNRELVYGYTF
>NA|NA|TRBV5-1|TRBJ2-2
TGCGCCAGCAGCCAACAGGGCGGAGCCGGGGAGCTGTTTTTT
CASSQQGGAGELFF
>NA|NA|TRBV5-1|TRBJ1-4
TGCGCCAGCAGCTCAGGCCAACTGAATGAAAAACTGTTTTTT
CASSSGQLNEKLFF
>many|NA|TRBV3-1|TRBJ2-7
TGTGCCAGCAAATTCCGAGAATTAATCCACTACGAGCAGTACTTC
CASKFRELIHYEQYF
>few|NA|TRBV2|TRBJ2-2
NA
CASSEVSGNTGELFFFF
>NA|NA|TRBV28|TRBJ2-1
TGTGCCAGCAGTTCAACTAGTCGCTCCTACAATGAGCAGTTCTTC
CASSSTSRSYNEQFF
>many|NA|TRBV4-1|TRBJ1-3
TGCGCCAGCAGCCAAGATCCCGTAGGGTACGGGAGCTCTGGAAACACCATATATTTT
CASSQDPVGYGSSGNTIYF
>few|NA|TRBV20-1|TRBJ1-2
TGCAGTGCCGAACAGGCAGGGAGAGGCTACACCTTC
CSAEQAGRGYTF
>many|NA|TRBV9|TRBJ2-3
TGTGCCAGCAGCGTAGATGTAGGAGGCACAGATACGCAGTATTTT
CASSVDVGGTDTQYF